This is a list of T cell receptor beta chains from one sample in a study of CD8 T cells in Susac syndrome. TCRdb analysed the immunoSEQ multiplex PCR reads with MiXCR anew, one entry per CDR3 protein. The table shows approximately 190,000 distinct CDR3 sequences, with roughly 96% occurring only once. Sequenced: CD4+ T cells from PBMCs. Receptors were obtained from a human donor with multiple sclerosis. Both conserved end residues are part of each CDR3. The order of the fields is CDR3 DNA, CDR3 protein, V gene, D gene, clone size, J gene. A D gene is named only where the DNA matches it firmly. For some rows the clone size is stated as once, few or many, or as a class when expanded; others skip it.

CDR3nt: TGTGCCAGCAGTTCCATAGACGGGCCCCAGCATTTT
CDR3aa: CASSSIDGPQHF
v_gene: TRBV27
d_gene: -
abundance: -
j_gene: TRBJ1-5

CDR3nt: TGTGCCAGCAGTTTAACTATCCCGGCGGGCGGACAAAAACTGTTTTTT
CDR3aa: CASSLTIPAGGQKLFF
v_gene: TRBV27
d_gene: -
abundance: -
j_gene: TRBJ1-4

CDR3nt: TGTGCCAGCAGCTTGGCCGGACTAGCGGGAATCACCTACGAGCAGTACTTC
CDR3aa: CASSLAGLAGITYEQYF
v_gene: TRBV5-4
d_gene: TRBD2
abundance: -
j_gene: TRBJ2-7

CDR3nt: TGTGCCAGCAGCGTACTGGGAGGGAACACTGAAGCTTTCTTT
CDR3aa: CASSVLGGNTEAFF
v_gene: TRBV9
d_gene: -
abundance: -
j_gene: TRBJ1-1

CDR3nt: TGTGCCAGCAGCCACCTGACAGGGGGAGCCCTAAATGGCTACACCTTC
CDR3aa: CASSHLTGGALNGYTF
v_gene: TRBV4-2
d_gene: TRBD1
abundance: -
j_gene: TRBJ1-2

CDR3nt: TGTGCCATCAACCAGGGCGGTTCCTACGAGCAGTACTTC
CDR3aa: CAINQGGSYEQYF
v_gene: TRBV10-3
d_gene: -
abundance: -
j_gene: TRBJ2-7

CDR3nt: TGTGCCTGGAGTCGGGAGACCCAGTACTTC
CDR3aa: CAWSRETQYF
v_gene: TRBV30
d_gene: -
abundance: once
j_gene: TRBJ2-5

CDR3nt: TGCAGCGTTCGCTCGAGCTCCTACAATGAGCAGTTCTTC
CDR3aa: CSVRSSSYNEQFF
v_gene: TRBV29-1
d_gene: -
abundance: -
j_gene: TRBJ2-1

CDR3nt: TGCAGTGCTAGAGGGTCGGGCTACTATGGCTACACCTTC
CDR3aa: CSARGSGYYGYTF
v_gene: TRBV20-1
d_gene: -
abundance: -
j_gene: TRBJ1-2

CDR3nt: TGTGCCAGCAGCCCTCACAGGGCCAGCTATGGCTACACCTTC
CDR3aa: CASSPHRASYGYTF
v_gene: TRBV7-2
d_gene: -
abundance: -
j_gene: TRBJ1-2

CDR3nt: TGTGCCAGCAGCTTGGCTCGGGGGCTGGAGCAGTATTTT
CDR3aa: CASSLARGLEQYF
v_gene: TRBV5-4
d_gene: -
abundance: few
j_gene: TRBJ2-3

CDR3nt: TGTGCCAGCAGCTTCCGAGAAGGAAATGAGCAGTTCTTC
CDR3aa: CASSFREGNEQFF
v_gene: TRBV5-8
d_gene: -
abundance: -
j_gene: TRBJ2-1

CDR3nt: TGTGCCAGCAGCGTAGGTTCCGGGTTGAGTGGCTACACCTTC
CDR3aa: CASSVGSGLSGYTF
v_gene: TRBV9
d_gene: -
abundance: -
j_gene: TRBJ1-2

CDR3nt: TGCAGCGTCTTCGACGGGACACCCTCCTACGAGCAGTACTTC
CDR3aa: CSVFDGTPSYEQYF
v_gene: TRBV29-1
d_gene: -
abundance: -
j_gene: TRBJ2-7

CDR3nt: TGTGCCAGCAGCTGGGGAGGCCCCACAGATACGCAGTATTTT
CDR3aa: CASSWGGPTDTQYF
v_gene: TRBV5-6
d_gene: -
abundance: -
j_gene: TRBJ2-3

CDR3nt: TGCAGTGCTAGAGTCACCGGGACAGGCACCATATATTTT
CDR3aa: CSARVTGTGTIYF
v_gene: TRBV20-1
d_gene: TRBD1
abundance: -
j_gene: TRBJ1-3

CDR3nt: TGTGCCAGCAGTGACCAGGGAGGCTCCTACGAGCAGTACTTC
CDR3aa: CASSDQGGSYEQYF
v_gene: TRBV2
d_gene: -
abundance: -
j_gene: TRBJ2-7

CDR3nt: TGCGCCAGCAGCTTGTTAAGCGGGGGAGATGAGCAGTTCTTC
CDR3aa: CASSLLSGGDEQFF
v_gene: TRBV5-1
d_gene: TRBD2
abundance: once
j_gene: TRBJ2-1

CDR3nt: TGTGCCAGCAGCCCCCCGGACAGGGTAGGCTACACCTTC
CDR3aa: CASSPPDRVGYTF
v_gene: TRBV4-2
d_gene: TRBD1
abundance: -
j_gene: TRBJ1-2

CDR3nt: TGTGCCAGCAGCCAAGGGTCCGGGGGGCGGAGGTATGGCTACACCTTC
CDR3aa: CASSQGSGGRRYGYTF
v_gene: TRBV3-1
d_gene: -
abundance: -
j_gene: TRBJ1-2

CDR3nt: TGTGCCAGCAGCTTAGGTCAATTGGAGGCTCGGAATGAGCAGTTCTTC
CDR3aa: CASSLGQLEARNEQFF
v_gene: TRBV7-9
d_gene: -
abundance: -
j_gene: TRBJ2-1

CDR3nt: TGCAGCGTTGTTTGGTACAGACCTGGACTAGCGGAGTCCCGGGTTGCTGAGCAGTTCTTC
CDR3aa: CSVVWYRPGLAESRVAEQFF
v_gene: TRBV29-1
d_gene: TRBD2
abundance: -
j_gene: TRBJ2-1

CDR3nt: TGTGCCAGCAGCCAAGGAAACGCGGCCACAGATACGCAGTATTTT
CDR3aa: CASSQGNAATDTQYF
v_gene: TRBV4-2
d_gene: -
abundance: -
j_gene: TRBJ2-3

CDR3nt: TGTGCCAGCAGTGATAGAGGGAGGGGGGCCAACGTCCTGACTTTC
CDR3aa: CASSDRGRGANVLTF
v_gene: TRBV2
d_gene: -
abundance: -
j_gene: TRBJ2-6

CDR3nt: TGTGCCAGCAGCTACCCACGGCGGGGGTACCAAGAGACCCAGTACTTC
CDR3aa: CASSYPRRGYQETQYF
v_gene: TRBV7-9
d_gene: TRBD2
abundance: once
j_gene: TRBJ2-5

CDR3nt: TGTGCCAGCAGCGTGGCCCCCCCAGATACGCAGTATTTT
CDR3aa: CASSVAPPDTQYF
v_gene: TRBV9
d_gene: -
abundance: -
j_gene: TRBJ2-3

CDR3nt: TGTGCCAGCGGGGAGTATAGCAATCAGCCCCAGCATTTT
CDR3aa: CASGEYSNQPQHF
v_gene: TRBV27
d_gene: -
abundance: -
j_gene: TRBJ1-5

CDR3nt: TGCGCCAGCAGCTTGGCCGACAGGACTGCGGATACGCAGTATTTT
CDR3aa: CASSLADRTADTQYF
v_gene: TRBV5-1
d_gene: -
abundance: -
j_gene: TRBJ2-3

CDR3nt: TGTGCCAGCAGTCCTGGCTCGACAGGGAGGACTGAAGCTTTCTTT
CDR3aa: CASSPGSTGRTEAFF
v_gene: TRBV3-1
d_gene: TRBD1
abundance: -
j_gene: TRBJ1-1

CDR3nt: TGCAGCGTTGCGACCGGGACAGGGGTTCAGCCCCAGCATTTT
CDR3aa: CSVATGTGVQPQHF
v_gene: TRBV29-1
d_gene: TRBD1
abundance: -
j_gene: TRBJ1-5

CDR3nt: TGCAGCGTTGAGGTCTACACGGGACAGCGAAACACTGAAGCTTTCTTT
CDR3aa: CSVEVYTGQRNTEAFF
v_gene: TRBV29-1
d_gene: TRBD1
abundance: -
j_gene: TRBJ1-1

CDR3nt: TGCAGTGCTGGGGGGGGCCGTGAAGCTTTCTTT
CDR3aa: CSAGGGREAFF
v_gene: TRBV20-1
d_gene: -
abundance: once
j_gene: TRBJ1-1

CDR3nt: TGTGCCAGCAGCCCGGTCCTAAACTATGGCTACACCTTC
CDR3aa: CASSPVLNYGYTF
v_gene: TRBV7-2
d_gene: -
abundance: -
j_gene: TRBJ1-2

CDR3nt: TGTGCCAGCAACCGGGACCGGTGGACATCCAATGAGCAGTTCTTC
CDR3aa: CASNRDRWTSNEQFF
v_gene: TRBV2
d_gene: -
abundance: -
j_gene: TRBJ2-1

CDR3nt: TGTGCCAGCAGTTACCCGCCCGGGGACAGGGGGCGAGAGACCCAGTACTTC
CDR3aa: CASSYPPGDRGRETQYF
v_gene: TRBV6-8
d_gene: TRBD1
abundance: -
j_gene: TRBJ2-5

CDR3nt: TGTGCCTGGGGTTTGCGGCAGATTTATGGCTACACCTTC
CDR3aa: CAWGLRQIYGYTF
v_gene: TRBV30
d_gene: -
abundance: -
j_gene: TRBJ1-2

CDR3nt: TGCAGCGTTGGAGACGGGGGTGGCTACACCTTC
CDR3aa: CSVGDGGGYTF
v_gene: TRBV29-1
d_gene: -
abundance: -
j_gene: TRBJ1-2

CDR3nt: TGCAGCGGAACGGGAAACTCTAACTATGGCTACACCTTC
CDR3aa: CSGTGNSNYGYTF
v_gene: TRBV29-1
d_gene: -
abundance: -
j_gene: TRBJ1-2

CDR3nt: TGTGCCAGCAGGTTGTCTGGACAGGGACCCTATGGCTACACCTTC
CDR3aa: CASRLSGQGPYGYTF
v_gene: TRBV11-2
d_gene: TRBD1
abundance: -
j_gene: TRBJ1-2

CDR3nt: TGTGCCAGCAGCGCACAGGGAATTGGCACCGGGGAGCTGTTTTTT
CDR3aa: CASSAQGIGTGELFF
v_gene: TRBV7-3
d_gene: -
abundance: -
j_gene: TRBJ2-2

CDR3nt: TGCGCCAGCAGCCAAACCGGGACAGGGCAAAACATTCAGTACTTC
CDR3aa: CASSQTGTGQNIQYF
v_gene: TRBV4-1
d_gene: TRBD1
abundance: -
j_gene: TRBJ2-4

CDR3nt: TGTGCCAGCAGTTACCCCGGTCAGGGCCTCTTGGTGGGAGATGAAAAACTGTTTTTT
CDR3aa: CASSYPGQGLLVGDEKLFF
v_gene: TRBV6-5
d_gene: -
abundance: -
j_gene: TRBJ1-4

CDR3nt: TGTGCCTGGAGTTCCCCCGGACGGAAAAGCTCCTACGAGCAGTACTTC
CDR3aa: CAWSSPGRKSSYEQYF
v_gene: TRBV30
d_gene: -
abundance: -
j_gene: TRBJ2-7

CDR3nt: TGTGCCATCAGTGAATGGACAGGGGCTGGCTACACCTTC
CDR3aa: CAISEWTGAGYTF
v_gene: TRBV10-3
d_gene: TRBD1
abundance: -
j_gene: TRBJ1-2

CDR3nt: TGTGCCAGCAGTACGACCGGGACTAGCGGCAATGAGCAGTTCTTC
CDR3aa: CASSTTGTSGNEQFF
v_gene: TRBV21-1
d_gene: -
abundance: -
j_gene: TRBJ2-1

CDR3nt: TGTGCCAGCAGTCGGAAGCGCGGGAGCACAGATACGCAGTATTTT
CDR3aa: CASSRKRGSTDTQYF
v_gene: TRBV12-3/TRBV12-4
d_gene: -
abundance: -
j_gene: TRBJ2-3

CDR3nt: TGCAGCGTCCCCCACCCCTACGAGCAGTACTTC
CDR3aa: CSVPHPYEQYF
v_gene: TRBV29-1
d_gene: -
abundance: once
j_gene: TRBJ2-7

CDR3nt: TGTGCCAGCAGCTTGGCTAGCGGTTTGACAGATACGCAGTATTTT
CDR3aa: CASSLASGLTDTQYF
v_gene: TRBV5-4
d_gene: TRBD2
abundance: -
j_gene: TRBJ2-3

CDR3nt: TGCGCCAGCAGCTTAAGCGGGGGATCCTACAATGAGCAGTTCTTC
CDR3aa: CASSLSGGSYNEQFF
v_gene: TRBV5-1
d_gene: TRBD2
abundance: -
j_gene: TRBJ2-1

CDR3nt: TGTGCCATCGAGGCGGGAGGTACGCAGTATTTT
CDR3aa: CAIEAGGTQYF
v_gene: TRBV27
d_gene: TRBD2
abundance: -
j_gene: TRBJ2-3

CDR3nt: TGTGCCACCAGTGAGTACGGACTTAGCGGGAACCATGAGCAGTTCTTC
CDR3aa: CATSEYGLSGNHEQFF
v_gene: TRBV24-1
d_gene: TRBD2
abundance: -
j_gene: TRBJ2-1